This T cell receptor (beta chain) stems from a study of control samples from healthy donors and cancer patients. Measured with immunoSEQ multiplex PCR; TCRdb has only the in-frame clones, and not every one. The sample yields more than 95,000 clones, approximately 84% seen once. The germline V gene has CDR1 MNHNY and CDR2 SVGAGI (reference sequence). The CDR3 covers 13 residues. The V and J ends lost 5 bases and 6 bases, in that order; junction bases with no gene match: 4. The sequence derives from a man in his late teens or twenties in good health. The chain recombines TRBV6-6 with TRBJ1-5, with TRBD1 matching 7 bases. The sample comprised blood. The CDR3, as DNA: TGTGCCAGCAGTCGACAGGGCGCTCAGCCCCAGCATTTT. Translated, it gives CASSRQGAQPQHF.